This entry lists 29 T cell receptor beta chains sequenced from one sample in a study of OX40 agonist ivuxolimab in advanced cancers. Assay used: immunoSEQ multiplex PCR; TCRdb lists only in-frame clones, some missing. The repertoire holds just under 20,000 clones, about four fifths seen once, with approximately 3.1% in the top ten. Sequenced here: CD4+ or CD8+ T cells sorted from blood, sampled in a trial of the OX40 agonist ivuxolimab. These TCRs come from an adult with an advanced solid tumor such as melanoma, head and neck, liver or kidney cancer.

The chain has TRBV5-4 and TRBJ2-3; perhaps TRBD1 as D (6 bases). The CDR3 is 16 amino acids. In germline, CDR1 is SGHNT, CDR2 YYREEE (reference sequence). V lost 0 bases to trimming and J lost 2 bases, with 13 bases between them. The CDR3 loop reads CASSLGAGVNTDTQYF. The CDR3 nucleotides are TGTGCCAGCAGCTTGGGGGCAGGGGTCAACACAGATACGCAGTATTTT. The full variable domain, rest sourced from reference TRBV5-4 and TRBJ2-3, is ETGVTQSPTHLIKTRGQQVTLRCSSQSGHNTVSWYQQALGQGPQFIFQYYREEENGRGNFPPRFSGLQFPNYSSELNVNALELDDSALYLCASSLGAGVNTDTQYFGPGTRLTVL.

The chain combines TRBV7-6 with TRBJ2-6, with a tentative D call TRBD1 (6 bases). The CDR3 is 15 amino acids. Germline V lookup: CDR1 SGHVS, CDR2 FNYEAQ. Trimming shortened V by 3 bases and J by 2 bases, and 8 bases separated the two germline ends. CDR3 loop: CASSFHRAGANVLTF. CDR3 coding DNA: TGTGCCAGCAGCTTCCACAGGGCTGGGGCCAACGTCCTGACTTTC.

The chain couples TRBV6-6 to TRBJ2-3; maybe TRBD2 (7 bases). Trimming shortened V by 2 bases and J by 4 bases, and 13 bases separated the two germline ends. This CDR3 has 15 amino acids. CDR1 and CDR2 (germline): MNHNY, SVGAGI (reference sequence). The CDR3 sequence: CASSYGRGIPDTQYF. DNA for the CDR3: TGTGCCAGCAGTTACGGGAGGGGGATCCCAGATACGCAGTATTTT.

The rearrangement links TRBV18 to TRBJ2-1; TRBD2 matches 7 bases. V lost 2 bases to trimming and J lost 4 bases; unmatched junction nucleotides: 8. This CDR3 region has 16 residues. The germline V gene encodes CDR1 KGHSH and CDR2 LQKENI. The CDR3 loop reads CASSPTVRGYYNEQFF. The CDR3 DNA is TGTGCCAGCTCACCAACTGTGCGGGGGTATTACAATGAGCAGTTCTTC.

This chain links TRBV7-2 with TRBJ1-2; tentative D call: TRBD1 (5 bases). V was trimmed by 4 bases and J by 2 bases, leaving 8 bases between them. Germline lookup yields CDR1 SGHTA and CDR2 FQGNSA. The CDR3 is made up of 13 amino acids. The CDR3 DNA sequence: TGTGCCAGCAGCTCATACAGGAACTATGGCTACACCTTC. As protein: CASSSYRNYGYTF.

This chain uses TRBV30 with TRBJ2-7; D is ambiguous. The CDR3 has 12 residues. Looked up from germline, CDR1 is GTSNPN and CDR2 is SVGIG (reference sequence). V gave up 2 bases and J gave up 4 bases, with 9 bases separating them. CDR3 residues: CAWSPYPYEQYF. The CDR3 DNA sequence: TGTGCCTGGAGTCCTTACCCATACGAGCAGTACTTC. Combining the CDR3 with reference TRBV30 and TRBJ2-7 gives the whole variable domain SQTIHQWPATLVQPVGSPLSLECTVEGTSNPNLYWYRQAAGRGLQLLFYSVGIGQISSEVPQNLSASRPQDRQFILSSKKLLLSDSGFYLCAWSPYPYEQYFGPGTRLTVT.

This rearrangement joins TRBV18 to TRBJ2-3; D is ambiguous. V lost 1 base, J lost 1 base, and 0 bases lay in between. This CDR3 is 12 amino acids long. Germline V CDR1 and CDR2: KGHSH, LQKENI. The CDR3 DNA follows: TGTGCCAGCTCACCACGCACAGATACGCAGTATTTT. It specifies CASSPRTDTQYF.

The genes are TRBV5-1 and TRBJ2-3; 9 nucleotides match TRBD2. Germline V gives CDR1 SGHRS, CDR2 YFSETQ. This CDR3 is 15 amino acids long. Trimming took 7 bases from V and 6 from J; bases not matched to a gene: 12. The CDR3 coding sequence is TGCGCCAGCCGACTCCTAGCGGGGAACGCTGATACGCAGTATTTT. Translated: CASRLLAGNADTQYF.

The chain joins TRBV2 to TRBJ2-1; TRBD2 matches 8 bases. Unmatched junction bases numbered 4, after V lost 8 bases and J lost 1 base. This CDR3 has 14 residues. The germline V gene has CDR1 SNHLY and CDR2 FYNNEI. The CDR3 DNA reads as TGTGCCAGCGGTCGGGGGGGATCCTACAATGAGCAGTTCTTC. Its translation: CASGRGGSYNEQFF. The variable domain in full, with the rest retrieved from reference TRBV2 and TRBJ2-1, is EPEVTQTPSHQVTQMGQEVILRCVPISNHLYFYWYRQILGQKVEFLVSFYNNEISEKSEIFDDQFSVERPDGSNFTLKIRSTKLEDSAMYFCASGRGGSYNEQFFGPGTRLTVL.

The chain has TRBV4-3 and TRBJ1-4; D ambiguous. The germline gives CDR1 LGHNA, CDR2 YSLEER. V lost 1 base and J lost 5, with 11 bases in between. CDR3 length: 15 amino acids. The CDR3, as DNA: TGCGCCAGCAGCCAAGGGAGTGGAGGGAATGAAAAACTGTTTTTT. Protein product: CASSQGSGGNEKLFF.

The CDR3 loop is CAIRFRPRDTSSGANVLTF. The CDR3, as DNA: TGTGCCATCAGGTTTAGACCCCGGGACACTTCCTCTGGGGCCAACGTCCTGACTTTC. The chain has TRBV10-3 and TRBJ2-6; TRBD1 might be the D (6 bases). V lost 6 bases, J lost 0 bases, and 21 bases lay in between. Germline values: CDR1 ENHRY, CDR2 SYGVKD. This CDR3 contains 19 residues.

V usage is TRBV19 and J usage is TRBJ1-5; D gene unclear. This CDR3 contains 13 residues. Germline CDR1 LNHDA, CDR2 SQIVND (reference sequence). V lost 7 bases and J lost 5, with 12 bases in between. DNA for the CDR3: TGTGCCAGTACATTGGGAGCCGATCAGCCCCAGCATTTT. This translates into CASTLGADQPQHF.

The chain has TRBV18 and TRBJ2-4; D possibly uses TRBD1 or TRBD2 (6 bases each). V shed 2 bases and J shed 4 bases, with 15 bases lying between them. This CDR3 has 16 residues. Germline V gives CDR1 KGHSH, CDR2 LQKENI. The chain's CDR3 is CASSPGPGGTKNIQYF. CDR3 DNA: TGTGCCAGCTCACCAGGTCCTGGGGGGACAAAAAACATTCAGTACTTC. The entire variable domain, with the rest obtained from reference TRBV18 and TRBJ2-4, is as follows: NAGVMQNPRHLVRRRGQEARLRCSPMKGHSHVYWYRQLPEEGLKFMVYLQKENIIDESGMPKERFSAEFPKEGPSILRIQQVVRGDSAAYFCASSPGPGGTKNIQYFGAGTRLSVL.

V usage is TRBV28 and J usage is TRBJ1-2, with 8 bases aligning to TRBD1. Losses at the gene ends were 4 bases for V and 8 bases for J; bases not matched to a gene: 3. This CDR3 is built from 12 residues. The V gene's germline CDR1 is MDHEN and CDR2 SYDVKM. CDR3 DNA: TGTGCCAGCAGTTGGGACAGGCTCGGCTACACCTTC. It yields the protein CASSWDRLGYTF.

This clone has a handful of counts. The chain uses TRBV5-6 and TRBJ1-6; D is perhaps TRBD1 (6 bases). Germline values: CDR1 SGHDT, CDR2 YYEEEE. Trimming took 1 base from V and 3 from J, leaving 8 bases between them. The CDR3 has 15 amino acids. The CDR3: CASSLRGIYNSPLHF. The DNA of the CDR3 is TGTGCCAGCAGCTTGAGGGGGATCTATAATTCACCCCTCCACTTT.

The J gene is TRBJ1-4, the V gene TRBV7-2; D perhaps matches TRBD1 (6 bases). V lost 5 bases and J 0 bases, leaving 13 bases between the germline ends. This CDR3 comprises 16 residues. Germline CDR1 SGHTA, CDR2 FQGNSA. CDR3 in DNA: TGTGCCAGCAGCCCCGGGACACTGTCAACTAATGAAAAACTGTTTTTT. Translation: CASSPGTLSTNEKLFF.

The chain employs TRBV7-2 and TRBJ2-3; 9 nucleotides match TRBD1. CDR1 and CDR2 (germline): SGHTA, FQGNSA. This CDR3 is built from 15 residues. The V and J ends lost 4 bases and 7 bases, in that order; junction bases with no gene match: 9. The CDR3 DNA follows: TGTGCCAGCAGCTCCGGGACAGGGAAGGGAAATACGCAGTATTTT. It encodes CASSSGTGKGNTQYF.

The chain employs TRBV7-9 and TRBJ2-2, with no clear D. V dropped 3 bases and J dropped 6 bases, with 8 bases sitting between them. The CDR3 spans 13 residues. Germline V gene data show CDR1 as SEHNR and CDR2 as FQNEAQ (reference sequence). DNA for the CDR3: TGTGCCAGCAGCTTTAAATCTCCCGGGGAGCTGTTTTTT. Its translation: CASSFKSPGELFF.

The CDR3 DNA reads as TGCGCCAGCAGTCGACTGTCCTACAATGAGCAGTTCTTC. Translated, it gives CASSRLSYNEQFF. V and J are TRBV4-1 and TRBJ2-1; D unresolved. Trimming took 6 bases from V and 1 from J, leaving 7 bases between them. The CDR3 has 13 amino acids. Per the germline V gene, CDR1 is MGHRA and CDR2 is YSYEKL.

This rearrangement joins TRBV11-1 to TRBJ1-1, with TRBD1 as a possible D gene (5 bases). The CDR3 has 15 residues. The germline gives CDR1 SGHAT, CDR2 FQDESV (reference sequence). V shed 5 bases and J shed 5 bases, with 18 bases lying between them. In DNA form, the CDR3 reads TGTGCCAGCAGCCCCGGGACGGTGGCATTGACTGAAGCTTTCTTT. Translated: CASSPGTVALTEAFF.

The chain employs TRBV7-2 and TRBJ2-3; 7 bases map to TRBD1. This CDR3 is 16 amino acids long. Trimming removed 1 base from V and 5 bases from J; junction bases left unmatched: 9. The germline V gene encodes CDR1 SGHTA and CDR2 FQGNSA. CDR3 loop: CASSLVRQGGRDTQYF. CDR3 nucleotides: TGTGCCAGCAGCTTAGTCAGACAGGGCGGTAGAGATACGCAGTATTTT.

In this sample, this clone turned up a few times. The chain couples TRBV4-2 to TRBJ2-7, with TRBD2 as a possible D gene (5 bases). CDR1 is LGHNA, CDR2 YNFKEQ, per germline. Trimming shortened V by 4 bases and J by 6 bases, and 13 bases separated the two germline ends. This CDR3 has 13 residues. CDR3 in DNA: TGTGCCAGCAGCCTCGAAGTTGGACTCGAGCAGTACTTC. Protein sequence: CASSLEVGLEQYF.

This chain uses TRBV7-7 with TRBJ1-3; D uncertain. Trimming pared 5 bases from V and 3 bases from J, leaving 14 bases between. CDR1 and CDR2 (germline): SSHAT, FNYEAQ (reference sequence). The CDR3 has 15 amino acids. The CDR3, as DNA: TGTGCCAGCAGCACCCTAGCGGAAAGTGGAAACACCATATATTTT. Translated: CASSTLAESGNTIYF.

Comments on this clone: Other DNA sequences in the sample encode the same CDR3. V and J are TRBV30 and TRBJ1-5, with D tentatively TRBD1 (5 bases). Germline V gene lookup returns CDR1 GTSNPN and CDR2 SVGIG (reference sequence). Trimming took off 2 bases at V and 1 base at J, with 6 bases between the two ends. The length of the CDR3 is 13 residues. The CDR3 protein is CAWSRDSNQPQHF. Written as DNA, the CDR3 is TGTGCCTGGAGTAGGGACAGCAATCAGCCCCAGCATTTT.

This clone was found once. This chain connects TRBV19 to TRBJ2-2; 7 bases are a match to TRBD2. Germline-derived CDR1 and CDR2 are LNHDA and SQIVND (reference sequence). V shed 5 bases, J shed 0 bases, and the junction held 6 bases outside the gene matches. The CDR3 is 16 amino acids. CDR3 residues: CASSPEAGSNTGELFF. CDR3 sequence (DNA): TGTGCCAGTAGTCCTGAAGCGGGATCGAACACCGGGGAGCTGTTTTTT.

This sequence joins TRBV7-9 and TRBJ2-1; tentative D call: TRBD2 (5 bases). CDR1 and CDR2 from the germline V gene are SEHNR and FQNEAQ (reference sequence). This CDR3 region has 14 residues. Trimming removed 1 base at V and 9 bases at J, with 13 bases between. This CDR3 is CASSLGSGSIEQFF. The DNA for the CDR3 is TGTGCCAGCAGCTTAGGGTCGGGGTCTATTGAGCAGTTCTTC.

This clone was found once. The V call is TRBV6-5, the J call TRBJ1-6, with D unresolved. Germline CDR1 and CDR2: MNHEY and SVGAGI. CDR3 length: 13 residues. Trimming took 6 bases from V and 7 from J, leaving 10 bases between them. Here the CDR3 DNA reads TGTGCCAGCAGCAATATGAGGAATTCACCCCTCCACTTT. Encoded protein: CASSNMRNSPLHF.

This clone is a singleton in its sample. CDR3 loop: CASSPPGGWGYTF. The CDR3, as DNA: TGTGCCAGCAGCCCGCCAGGGGGATGGGGCTACACCTTC. The chain recombines TRBV7-8 with TRBJ1-2; 7 bases are a match to TRBD1. Germline V gives CDR1 SGHVS, CDR2 FQNEAQ. V lost 5 bases and J lost 8; bases outside the gene matches: 8. The CDR3 totals 13 residues.

The CDR3 region is CASSLYRAGDTEAFF. The CDR3 region has the DNA TGTGCCAGCAGCTTATACCGGGCTGGGGATACTGAAGCTTTCTTT. The chain uses TRBV7-8 and TRBJ1-1; D gene uncertain. This CDR3 has 15 residues. The V gene's germline CDR1 is SGHVS and CDR2 FQNEAQ. The ends were cut back, 2 bases at V and 5 bases at J, with 15 bases in the middle.